The clone carrying this TCR beta chain was detected only a few times. Amplification yielded TCR beta CDR3 regions, with RNA transcripts as the source. In the first-round RT-PCR of the TCR CDR3, the HTBI primer set was used. One entry per CDR3 protein, called by TCRdb with MiXCR from the multiplex PCR reads. The sample records 600,000 to 650,000 distinct CDR3 sequences, less than 25% being singletons. CDR3 length: 16 amino acids. With 0 bases removed from V and 0 bases from J, the gap between germline ends came to 9 bases. CDR1 and CDR2 (germline): SGHVS, FQNEAQ. This sample was taken from a study of T cells in Graves' hyperthyroidism and ophthalmopathy. Study-level background: Initial diagnosis, before any treatment, was when peripheral blood was collected.

The genes are TRBV7-8 and TRBJ1-3; D remains ambiguous. Sequencing was performed on blood. The clonotype originates from a man aged 30 to 39 with Graves' ophthalmopathy. The CDR3 coding sequence is TGTGCCAGCAGCTTAGCGATGGGAAGCTCTGGAAACACCATATATTTT. It translates to CASSLAMGSSGNTIYF.